One sample yielded the 27 T cell receptor beta chains listed below, sequenced in a study of shared clonotypes between healthy human individuals. The method was immunoSEQ multiplex PCR; TCRdb's version includes in-frame clones alone and lacks a portion of them. Among about 2.1 million clones, about 93% were seen once, and the ten largest hold more than 1.5%. CD45RO-negative CD8 cells positively selected for CCR7 made up the naive population, which excluded terminally differentiated effector memory CD45RA+ cells. Sequencing input: naive CD8+ T cells from PBMCs. The receptors here all came from a man aged 18 to 29 in good health. Some clones in this sample may be carry-over from other donors' samples.

V usage is TRBV27 and J usage is TRBJ2-5; possible D gene TRBD2, 6 bases. This CDR3 contains 14 residues. The germline V and J ends were trimmed by 7 bases and 5 bases, with 17 bases remaining between them. Per germline, CDR1 MNHEY and CDR2 SMNVEV (reference sequence). The CDR3 DNA reads TGTGCCAGCATGGACACGGGAGCCCGGGAGACCCAGTACTTC. It is translated as CASMDTGARETQYF.

This chain connects TRBV28 to TRBJ1-1; D unresolved. Germline V gene data show CDR1 as MDHEN and CDR2 as SYDVKM. This CDR3 region has 14 residues. The germline V and J ends were trimmed by 6 bases and 11 bases, with 22 bases remaining between them. The CDR3 reads CASSSTGPSTEAFF. As DNA, the CDR3 is TGTGCCAGCAGCTCGACCGGGCCCTCCACGGAGGCTTTCTTT.

The V and J genes are TRBV10-3 and TRBJ2-7; 11 nucleotides match TRBD2. This CDR3 is 15 amino acids long. Germline trimming cut 4 bases from V and 2 bases from J; bases unmatched to any gene: 4. Per germline, CDR1 ENHRY and CDR2 SYGVKD. CDR3 in amino acids: CAISVGTSGPYEQYF. The DNA for the CDR3 is TGTGCCATCAGTGTAGGGACTAGCGGACCCTACGAGCAGTACTTC.

The J gene is TRBJ1-5, the V gene TRBV7-8; D is undetermined. The CDR3 has 15 residues. V lost 5 bases and J 7 bases, leaving 18 bases between the germline ends. Germline values: CDR1 SGHVS, CDR2 FQNEAQ. CDR3 bases: TGTGCCAGCAGCACCTTGCCGGGATTGAGGCAGCCCCAGCATTTT. Amino acid sequence: CASSTLPGLRQPQHF.

As DNA, the CDR3 is TGCGCCAGCAGCCAACTCCGGGACGGACCCTACGAGCAGTACTTC. Translating gives CASSQLRDGPYEQYF. V gene TRBV4-1 combines with J gene TRBJ2-7; D tentatively fits TRBD1 or TRBD2 (5 bases each). Germline-derived CDR1 and CDR2 are MGHRA and YSYEKL. The CDR3 covers 15 residues. Trimming left V 2 bases short and J 2 bases short, with 13 bases between.

The chain combines TRBV11-2 with TRBJ2-7, with unresolved D. V lost 0 bases to trimming and J lost 10 bases, with 10 bases between them. Germline CDR1 SGHAT, CDR2 FQNNGV. The CDR3 has 12 residues. The CDR3 region is CASSLEPGRQYF. In nucleotides, the CDR3 is TGTGCCAGCAGCTTAGAACCGGGCCGCCAGTACTTC. The entire variable domain, with the rest obtained from reference TRBV11-2 and TRBJ2-7, is as follows: EAGVAQSPRYKIIEKRQSVAFWCNPISGHATLYWYQQILGQGPKLLIQFQNNGVVDDSQLPKDRFSAERLKGVDSTLKIQPAKLEDSAVYLCASSLEPGRQYFGPGTRLTVT.

The J gene is TRBJ2-5, the V gene TRBV29-1; D possibly corresponds to TRBD2 (5 bases). The CDR3 is made up of 12 amino acids. CDR1 and CDR2 from the germline V gene are SQVTM and ANQGSEA. Trimming cost V 4 bases and J 7 bases, with 13 bases left between them. CDR3 sequence (DNA): TGCAGCGTTGGGACTCCCCCGGGGACCCAGTACTTC. It translates to CSVGTPPGTQYF.

This chain joins TRBV27 and TRBJ2-3, with D perhaps assigned TRBD1 or TRBD2 (5 bases each). CDR1 and CDR2 (germline): MNHEY, SMNVEV (reference sequence). The CDR3 has 15 residues. V gave up 5 bases and J gave up 10 bases, with 22 bases separating them. The CDR3 here is CASSLLGEFGNPQYF. CDR3 DNA: TGTGCCAGCAGTCTCCTAGGGGAGTTCGGGAATCCGCAGTATTTT.

The chain recombines TRBV5-6 with TRBJ1-1, with TRBD1 matching 7 bases. Germline assignment: CDR1 SGHDT and CDR2 YYEEEE. This CDR3 region has 14 residues. V was clipped by 3 bases and J by 5 bases; unmatched bases: 7. This chain's CDR3 is CASSSMTGLTEAFF. CDR3 coding DNA: TGTGCCAGCAGCTCCATGACAGGGCTAACTGAAGCTTTCTTT.

V and J are TRBV9 and TRBJ1-5; D is uncertain. The CDR3 covers 15 residues. V was trimmed by 4 bases and J by 0 bases, leaving 11 bases between them. Germline V CDR1 and CDR2: SGDLS, YYNGEE. The DNA for the CDR3 is TGTGCCAGCAGCCCCGGGTTAAATAGCAATCAGCCCCAGCATTTT. Protein sequence: CASSPGLNSNQPQHF.

The rearrangement uses TRBV19 and TRBJ1-5; TRBD1 aligns across 7 bases. Trimming cost V 5 bases and J 5 bases; bases outside gene matches: 6. This CDR3 spans 14 amino acids. Germline-derived CDR1 and CDR2 are LNHDA and SQIVND (reference sequence). In DNA, the CDR3 is TGTGCCAGTAGTGCACAGGGGAAAGATCAGCCCCAGCATTTT. The encoded protein is CASSAQGKDQPQHF.

The chain is built from TRBV30 and TRBJ2-7; TRBD2 agrees at 8 bases. J was trimmed by 0 bases and V by 4 bases; bases with no gene match: 5. Germline CDR1 GTSNPN, CDR2 SVGIG (reference sequence). There are 14 residues in the CDR3. The CDR3 DNA sequence: TGTGCCTGGACCAGACTAGCGCTCTCCTACGAGCAGTACTTC. As protein: CAWTRLALSYEQYF.

The rearrangement uses TRBV29-1 and TRBJ2-7, with 8 bases lining up with TRBD1. Unmatched junction bases numbered 7, after V lost 5 bases and J lost 4 bases. The germline CDR1 and CDR2 sequences are SQVTM and ANQGSEA. There are 13 residues in the CDR3. The CDR3 region has the DNA TGCAGCGTTCTGATTACAGGGGGTTACGAGCAGTACTTC. Protein: CSVLITGGYEQYF.

V usage is TRBV4-1 and J usage is TRBJ2-7, with 9 bases that match TRBD2. The CDR3 contains 19 residues. The germline CDR1 and CDR2 sequences are MGHRA and YSYEKL. The ends lost 4 bases at V and 7 bases at J; junction bases unmatched: 23. In DNA, the CDR3 is TGCGCCAGCAGCCGAGGGGGCGGGTTGTTGGCGGGAGGGCCGGGGGAGCAGTACTTC. Translated: CASSRGGGLLAGGPGEQYF.

The chain uses TRBV28 and TRBJ1-4; 7 bases are a match to TRBD1. The CDR3 is 14 amino acids. CDR1 and CDR2 (germline): MDHEN, SYDVKM. With 2 bases clipped from V and 3 bases from J, the junction kept 0 bases outside the gene matches. The CDR3 sequence is CASSLQGANEKLFF. For the CDR3, the DNA is TGTGCCAGCAGTTTACAGGGGGCTAATGAAAAACTGTTTTTT.

The chain couples TRBV4-1 to TRBJ1-1, with 9 bases matching TRBD1. J gave up 5 bases and V 3 bases, and 4 bases lay outside the gene matches. Germline V gene lookup returns CDR1 MGHRA and CDR2 YSYEKL. This CDR3 contains 14 residues. Here the CDR3 DNA reads TGCGCCAGCAGCCAGACAGGGGGTTGGACTGAAGCTTTCTTT. Amino acids: CASSQTGGWTEAFF.

This chain joins TRBV4-1 and TRBJ1-2, with 7 bases fitting TRBD1. Germline-derived CDR1 and CDR2 are MGHRA and YSYEKL. V shed 2 bases, J shed 7 bases, and the junction held 10 bases outside the gene matches. The CDR3 runs 15 residues. CDR3 DNA: TGCGCCAGCAGCCAAACGCGCGGGACAGAGACTGGCTACACCTTC. This gives the protein CASSQTRGTETGYTF.

The chain couples TRBV6-1 to TRBJ2-1, with D unclear. Germline V gene sequence: CDR1 MNHNS, CDR2 SASEGT. This CDR3 is 14 amino acids long. V lost 9 bases, J lost 4 bases, and 16 bases lay in between. CDR3: CASYPVMSYNEQFF. The DNA for the CDR3 is TGTGCCAGTTACCCGGTGATGAGTTACAATGAGCAGTTCTTC.

This chain uses TRBV9 with TRBJ2-3; 9 bases agree with TRBD2. The CDR3 is 15 amino acids. Germline V gene data show CDR1 as SGDLS and CDR2 as YYNGEE. The V segment lost 6 bases and the J segment 4 bases; nucleotides outside the gene matches: 9. CDR3 coding DNA: TGTGCCAGCAACCCTAGCGGGATTTGGGCAGATACGCAGTATTTT. Residues: CASNPSGIWADTQYF.

With respect to this clone: Other DNA sequences of this sample code for an identical CDR3. CDR3 coding DNA: TGTGCCAGCAGCGTAGGGGAAGGAGACTATGGCTACACCTTC. Protein sequence: CASSVGEGDYGYTF. The rearrangement uses TRBV9 and TRBJ1-2; D is undetermined. The V gene's germline CDR1 is SGDLS and CDR2 YYNGEE. This CDR3 has 14 amino acids. With 0 bases removed from V and 3 bases from J, the gap between germline ends came to 9 bases.

A single count supports this clone. J is TRBJ2-3 and V is TRBV2; the match to TRBD2 covers 7 bases. With 4 bases clipped from V and 3 bases from J, the junction kept 4 bases outside the gene matches. This CDR3 has 14 amino acids. Germline CDR1 and CDR2: SNHLY and FYNNEI. The CDR3 here is CASSVPGGTDTQYF. In nucleotides, the CDR3 is TGTGCCAGCAGTGTCCCGGGAGGAACAGATACGCAGTATTTT.

This clone came up once. This chain's CDR3 is CASTGPVGANVLTF. CDR3 coding DNA: TGCGCCAGCACCGGGCCGGTGGGGGCCAACGTCCTGACTTTC. The J gene is TRBJ2-6, the V gene TRBV4-1; D uncertain. V was pared by 7 bases and J by 4 bases, with 11 bases between. Per the germline V gene, CDR1 is MGHRA and CDR2 is YSYEKL. The CDR3 has 14 residues.

V gene TRBV27 combines with J gene TRBJ2-6; D remains ambiguous. The V gene's germline CDR1 is MNHEY and CDR2 SMNVEV (reference sequence). The length of the CDR3 is 13 residues. The V gene lost 4 bases and the J gene lost 4 bases, with 5 bases spanning the gap. CDR3 sequence: CASSSLGANVLTF. The CDR3 bases are TGTGCCAGCAGTTCATTAGGGGCCAACGTCCTGACTTTC.

The genes are TRBV7-2 and TRBJ1-2; TRBD1 matches at 10 bases. The CDR3 contains 16 residues. Looked up from germline, CDR1 is SGHTA and CDR2 is FQGNSA. With V trimmed by 5 bases and J by 4 bases, 10 bases remained unmatched. CDR3 bases: TGTGCCAGCAGCCCCCTGACAGGGGGCGTTTTCTATGGCTACACCTTC. Residues: CASSPLTGGVFYGYTF.

V gene TRBV27 combines with J gene TRBJ2-1; no definite D call. The CDR3 loop spans 15 amino acids. Per the germline V gene, CDR1 is MNHEY and CDR2 is SMNVEV (reference sequence). Trimming removed 6 bases at V and 0 bases at J, with 12 bases between. The CDR3 region has the DNA TGTGCCAGCAGGGGGATCGAGAGCTCCTACAATGAGCAGTTCTTC. Translating gives CASRGIESSYNEQFF.

The chain links TRBV9 to TRBJ2-5; tentatively, D is TRBD1 (6 bases). This CDR3 contains 16 residues. CDR1 SGDLS and CDR2 YYNGEE come from the germline V gene. The V and J ends lost 0 bases and 2 bases respectively, with 14 bases between them. This chain's CDR3 is CASSVDWQGFQETQYF. Written as DNA, the CDR3 is TGTGCCAGCAGCGTAGATTGGCAGGGGTTTCAAGAGACCCAGTACTTC.

V usage is TRBV4-2 and J usage is TRBJ2-2; TRBD1 or TRBD2 may be the D gene (5 bases each). The CDR3 is 17 residues long. V was clipped by 1 base and J by 3 bases, with 15 bases between them. CDR1 is LGHNA and CDR2 is YNFKEQ in the germline V gene. The CDR3 DNA sequence: TGTGCCAGCAGCCAAGCGGTTGAGACAGCGGACACCGGGGAGCTGTTTTTT. This gives the protein CASSQAVETADTGELFF.